This note documents a single T cell receptor (beta chain) sequence. Its antigen is currently unknown. V lost 6 bases to trimming and J lost 0 bases, with 9 bases between them. Germline CDR1 is MNHEY and CDR2 is SVGAGI. The CDR3 has 14 amino acids. This sample stems from a study of siplizumab effects on memory and regulatory T cells. Notes on the study in general: Naive T cells seemed more diverse than memory cells; they also seemed major alloresponse contributors. Siplizumab produced a significant reduction in alloreactive sequences that were traceable to unstimulated CD4+ memory cells. About 75-97% of proliferating CD4+ or CD8+ clones had no assignable naive or memory phenotype.

Per sample, 100,000 or so TCR templates underwent assay. Method: immunoSEQ multiplex PCR; TCRdb's copy keeps in-frame clones and lacks some. The sample holds over 100,000 clones, roughly 94% seen once. The sample comprised Tregs sorted from blood. The V gene is TRBV6-5, the J gene TRBJ1-3, with D possibly matching TRBD1 (5 bases). This TCR was sampled from a human donor in good health. CDR3 sequence (DNA): TGTGCCAGCAGCCGGGGCAACTCTGGAAACACCATATATTTT. Protein product: CASSRGNSGNTIYF.